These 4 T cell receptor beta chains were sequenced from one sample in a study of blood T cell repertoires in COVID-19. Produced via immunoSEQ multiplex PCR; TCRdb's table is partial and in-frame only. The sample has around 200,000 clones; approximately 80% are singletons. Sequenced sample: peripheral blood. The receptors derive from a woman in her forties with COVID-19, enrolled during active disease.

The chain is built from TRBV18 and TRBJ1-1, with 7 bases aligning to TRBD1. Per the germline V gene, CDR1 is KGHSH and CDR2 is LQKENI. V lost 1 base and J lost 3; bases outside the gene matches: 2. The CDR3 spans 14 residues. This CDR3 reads CASSPQGAHTEAFF. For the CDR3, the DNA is TGTGCCAGCTCACCACAGGGGGCGCACACTGAAGCTTTCTTT.

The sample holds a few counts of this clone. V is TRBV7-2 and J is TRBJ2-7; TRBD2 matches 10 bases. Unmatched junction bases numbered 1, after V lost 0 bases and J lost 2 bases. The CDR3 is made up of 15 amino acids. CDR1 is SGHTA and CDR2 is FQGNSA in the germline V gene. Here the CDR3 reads CASSLALAGAYEQYF. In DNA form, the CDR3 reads TGTGCCAGCAGCTTAGCGCTAGCGGGGGCCTACGAGCAGTACTTC.

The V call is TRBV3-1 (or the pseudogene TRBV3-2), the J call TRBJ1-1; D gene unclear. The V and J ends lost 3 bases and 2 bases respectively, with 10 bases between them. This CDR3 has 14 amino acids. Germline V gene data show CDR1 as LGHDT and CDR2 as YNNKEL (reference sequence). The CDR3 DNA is TGTGCCAGCAGCCATGGGAGGGATAACACTGAAGCTTTCTTT. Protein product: CASSHGRDNTEAFF.

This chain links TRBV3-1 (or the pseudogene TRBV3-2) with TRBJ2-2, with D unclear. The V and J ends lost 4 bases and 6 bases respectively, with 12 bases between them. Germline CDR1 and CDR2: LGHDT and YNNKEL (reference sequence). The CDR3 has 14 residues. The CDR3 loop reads CASSLSFPSGELFF. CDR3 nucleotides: TGTGCCAGCAGCCTCTCGTTCCCCTCCGGGGAGCTGTTTTTT.